This T cell receptor (beta chain) was identified during a study of T cell clonotyping in hematopoietic cell transplantation. General observations from the study: Few recipient clonotypes overlapped donors; over 97% were de novo at given depth. Higher Inverse Simpson Index values in graft donor and pretransplant recipient predicted broader posttransplant TCR diversity. No sorting was done, leaving CD4 and CD8 contributions mixed.

About this clone itself: What it recognizes is unknown.

Sequenced by immunoSEQ multiplex PCR; TCRdb stores in-frame clones only, minus some. The data contain 12,000 or so clones, 40% to 60% of them seen just once; the ten biggest clones take up approximately 11%. The V and J ends lost 4 bases and 9 bases respectively, with 12 bases between them. The CDR3 consists of 12 residues. Per the germline V gene, CDR1 is MGHRA and CDR2 is YSYEKL. Sample: peripheral blood mononuclear cells. The chain has TRBV4-1 and TRBJ1-2; D perhaps matches TRBD1 (5 bases). This TCR derives from a man aged 45-65 years in good health. Some clones in this sample may be carry-over from other donors' samples. CDR3 sequence reads: CASSRPGHSYTF. In DNA form, the CDR3 reads TGCGCCAGCAGCCGACCGGGGCACAGCTACACCTTC.